The next 6 T cell receptor beta chains were all read from a single sample in a study of blood T cell repertoires in COVID-19. Sequenced by immunoSEQ multiplex PCR; TCRdb stores in-frame clones only, minus some. The data show 78,000 or so clones, over 80% seen once. Sequenced: peripheral blood. The source of these receptors is a woman in her forties or fifties with acute or convalescent COVID-19.

This clone appeared once. V usage is TRBV4-3 and J usage is TRBJ1-3; the D gene is possibly TRBD1 (5 bases). The CDR3 is made up of 15 amino acids. Germline CDR1 is LGHNA and CDR2 is YSLEER. V was clipped by 0 bases and J by 4 bases, with 10 bases between them. The CDR3, as DNA: TGCGCCAGCAGCCAAGACCCAGGGCCCGGAAACACCATATATTTT. Residues: CASSQDPGPGNTIYF.

The chain carries TRBV19 and TRBJ2-5; 9 positions agree with TRBD1. CDR3 size: 17 residues. V was clipped by 4 bases and J by 1 base; unmatched bases: 10. Germline V lookup: CDR1 LNHDA, CDR2 SQIVND (reference sequence). CDR3 loop: CASSKDRGRLGQETQYF. DNA of the CDR3: TGTGCCAGTAGTAAGGACAGGGGAAGACTGGGCCAAGAGACCCAGTACTTC.

The rearrangement links TRBV30 to TRBJ1-3; D is ambiguous. V was pared by 0 bases and J by 1 base, with 13 bases between. Per germline, CDR1 GTSNPN and CDR2 SVGIG (reference sequence). This CDR3 region has 16 residues. The CDR3 region is CAWSVRGLVSGNTIYF. The DNA of the CDR3 is TGTGCCTGGAGTGTACGCGGCTTGGTATCTGGAAACACCATATATTTT.

This clone was found once. V usage is TRBV29-1 and J usage is TRBJ1-1; 7 nucleotides line up with TRBD1. The CDR3 has 11 residues. Germline V gives CDR1 SQVTM, CDR2 ANQGSEA. Trimming took 2 bases from V and 11 from J; bases not matched to a gene: 5. CDR3 sequence reads: CSVEKGQWAFF. The CDR3, as DNA: TGCAGCGTTGAAAAGGGACAGTGGGCTTTCTTT.

Only a few counts were recorded for this clone. The chain uses TRBV2 and TRBJ1-1; the D is unclear. The CDR3 is 14 amino acids. CDR1 and CDR2 (germline): SNHLY, FYNNEI. Trimming removed 2 bases from V and 3 bases from J, with 10 bases in between. CDR3 loop: CASSERRGYTEAFF. The CDR3 nucleotides read TGTGCCAGCAGTGAAAGGCGGGGATACACTGAAGCTTTCTTT.

V usage is TRBV3-1 (or the pseudogene TRBV3-2) and J usage is TRBJ2-3; tentatively, D is TRBD2 (6 bases). The CDR3 is 14 amino acids. Germline V gives CDR1 LGHDT, CDR2 YNNKEL (reference sequence). V was pared by 4 bases and J by 4 bases, with 12 bases between. The chain's CDR3 is CASSPGLLPDTQYF. Written as DNA, the CDR3 is TGTGCCAGCAGCCCCGGACTACTTCCAGATACGCAGTATTTT.